Shown below are 8 T cell receptor beta chains from a single sample sequenced in a study of control samples from healthy donors and cancer patients. The assay was immunoSEQ multiplex PCR, and TCRdb's table has in-frame clones only and misses some. In the table there are around 110,000 clones, over 90% of which are singletons. Sequencing input: blood. All receptors come from a man between 25 and 39 years old in good health.

V and J are TRBV21-1 and TRBJ2-3; the table assigns TRBD2, which was not confirmed against the DNA. TRBV21-1 corresponds to a pseudogene. This CDR3 is 13 amino acids long. CDR3 in amino acids: CASSKRRLAHQYF. The CDR3 bases are TGTGCCAGCAGCAAACGACGGCTAGCGCATCAGTATTTT.

The chain couples TRBV7-3 to TRBJ1-1; maybe TRBD1 (5 bases). This CDR3 spans 15 amino acids. V shed 0 bases and J shed 3 bases, with 11 bases lying between them. Germline CDR1 SGHTA, CDR2 FQGTGA. The CDR3 spells CASSLTRQGYTEAFF. In DNA form, the CDR3 reads TGTGCCAGCAGCTTAACTCGCCAGGGTTACACTGAAGCTTTCTTT.

V usage is TRBV14 and J usage is TRBJ2-2, with 8 bases fitting TRBD1. Germline assignment: CDR1 SGHDN and CDR2 FVKESK. The V gene end was trimmed by 4 bases and the J gene end by 6 bases; junction bases not matched to a gene: 13. The CDR3 has 17 residues. The CDR3 region is CASSLDRGSGKAGELFF. In DNA, the CDR3 is TGTGCCAGCAGCCTTGACAGGGGTAGTGGTAAGGCCGGGGAGCTGTTTTTT.

V gene TRBV6-1 combines with J gene TRBJ1-5; a possible D gene is TRBD1 (5 bases). Germline values: CDR1 MNHNS, CDR2 SASEGT. Deletions cut 4 bases from V and 2 bases from J, with 18 bases between. CDR3 length: 17 amino acids. CDR3 in amino acids: CASSAAGLPRGNQPQHF. The DNA of the CDR3 is TGTGCCAGCAGTGCGGCGGGACTTCCCCGAGGCAATCAGCCCCAGCATTTT.

The chain combines TRBV7-9 with TRBJ1-4; D not resolved. V gave up 1 base and J gave up 3 bases, with 6 bases separating them. The germline CDR1 and CDR2 sequences are SEHNR and FQNEAQ (reference sequence). The CDR3 is 14 amino acids. The CDR3 DNA reads TGTGCCAGCAGCTTAGAGAACTCTAATGAAAAACTGTTTTTT. Protein: CASSLENSNEKLFF.

The chain is built from TRBV3-1 (or the pseudogene TRBV3-2) and TRBJ2-1; 7 nucleotides align to TRBD1. The V gene end was trimmed by 3 bases and the J gene end by 8 bases; junction bases not matched to a gene: 19. The CDR3 consists of 18 residues. Germline V gene lookup returns CDR1 LGHDT and CDR2 YNNKEL (reference sequence). The CDR3 region has the DNA TGTGCCAGCAGCCACCGACGCCACCCGGGACAGCCGGTCGATGAGCAGTTCTTC. Encoded protein: CASSHRRHPGQPVDEQFF.

The J gene is TRBJ2-7, the V gene TRBV6-1; 10 bases align to TRBD2. Unmatched junction bases numbered 9, after V lost 4 bases and J lost 0 bases. This CDR3 spans 17 amino acids. CDR1 and CDR2 (germline): MNHNS, SASEGT. CDR3 region: CASSAGVAGGPSYEQYV. The CDR3 DNA reads as TGTGCCAGCAGTGCTGGGGTAGCGGGGGGCCCCTCCTACGAGCAGTACGTC.

This chain uses TRBV27 with TRBJ1-2; 8 bases match TRBD1. The J segment lost 0 bases and the V segment lost 9 bases, leaving 3 bases of the junction unmatched. This CDR3 comprises 13 residues. Germline-derived CDR1 and CDR2 are MNHEY and SMNVEV (reference sequence). CDR3 amino acids: CASKGQANYGYTF. CDR3 bases: TGTGCCAGTAAGGGACAGGCTAACTATGGCTACACCTTC.